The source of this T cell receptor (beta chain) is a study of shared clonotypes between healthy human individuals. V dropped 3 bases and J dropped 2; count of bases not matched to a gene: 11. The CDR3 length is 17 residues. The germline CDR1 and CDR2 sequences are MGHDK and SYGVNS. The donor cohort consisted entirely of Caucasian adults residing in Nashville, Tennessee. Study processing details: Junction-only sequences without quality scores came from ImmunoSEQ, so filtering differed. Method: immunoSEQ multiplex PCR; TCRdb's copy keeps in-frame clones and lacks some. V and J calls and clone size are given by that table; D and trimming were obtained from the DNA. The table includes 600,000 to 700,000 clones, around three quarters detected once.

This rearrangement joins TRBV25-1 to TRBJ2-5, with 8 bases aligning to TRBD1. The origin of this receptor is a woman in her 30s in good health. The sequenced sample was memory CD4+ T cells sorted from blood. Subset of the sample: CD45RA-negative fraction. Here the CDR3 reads CASSDSDREDNQETQYF. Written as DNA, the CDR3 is TGTGCCAGCAGTGATTCGGACAGGGAGGACAATCAAGAGACCCAGTACTTC.